These 24 T cell receptor beta chains share one sample of origin, sequenced in a study of shared clonotypes between healthy human individuals. The naive CD8 fraction comprised CD45RO-negative cells positively selected for CCR7 and excluded terminally differentiated effector memory CD45RA+ cells. TCRdb keeps only in-frame clones here, not all; method: immunoSEQ multiplex PCR. The sample includes 800,000 to 950,000 clones, about 97% of them seen just once. Sequences were obtained from naive CD8+ T cells sorted from blood. Receptors were obtained from a man aged 25-45 years in good health.

On this clone: Other DNA sequences in the same sample also yield this CDR3. J is TRBJ2-7 and V is TRBV4-1, with D uncertain. Germline V gene data show CDR1 as MGHRA and CDR2 as YSYEKL. The germline V and J ends were trimmed by 0 bases and 2 bases, with 5 bases remaining between them. CDR3 length: 13 residues. The DNA for the CDR3 is TGCGCCAGCAGCCAAGAAGGCACCTACGAGCAGTACTTC. It encodes CASSQEGTYEQYF.

V is TRBV5-6 and J is TRBJ2-6; 7 bases agree with TRBD1. Losses at the gene ends were 4 bases for V and 1 base for J; bases not matched to a gene: 2. The CDR3 has 15 residues. The germline gives CDR1 SGHDT, CDR2 YYEEEE. CDR3 coding DNA: TGTGCCAGCAGCCCGACAGGGTCTGGGGCCAACGTCCTGACTTTC. The encoded protein is CASSPTGSGANVLTF.

The V call is TRBV5-1, the J call TRBJ1-1; D unresolved. CDR1 and CDR2 from the germline V gene are SGHRS and YFSETQ. This CDR3 comprises 14 residues. Trimming took 2 bases from V and 3 from J, leaving 11 bases between them. The CDR3 DNA sequence: TGCGCCAGCAGCTTTCGGGTGGAGGACACTGAAGCTTTCTTT. Protein product: CASSFRVEDTEAFF.

The chain recombines TRBV7-2 with TRBJ2-1; D unresolved. The germline V gene has CDR1 SGHTA and CDR2 FQGNSA. Between the trimmed V and J ends, which lost 6 bases and 6 bases, there was a span of 18 bases. CDR3 length equals 15 residues. The CDR3 region is CASRSRVVLGNEQFF. Here the CDR3 DNA reads TGTGCCAGCAGATCTCGGGTGGTACTGGGCAATGAGCAGTTCTTC.

J is TRBJ1-1 and V is TRBV6-1; D call uncertain. V lost 10 bases and J 6 bases, leaving 9 bases between the germline ends. The CDR3 runs to 10 residues. Germline V gene lookup returns CDR1 MNHNS and CDR2 SASEGT. The CDR3 protein is CATVYAEAFF. CDR3 DNA sequence: TGTGCCACCGTATACGCTGAAGCTTTCTTT.

The genes are TRBV7-9 and TRBJ2-1; possibly TRBD1 for D (6 bases). The CDR3 extends over 15 amino acids. Trimming left V 3 bases short and J 7 bases short, with 16 bases between. Per germline, CDR1 SEHNR and CDR2 FQNEAQ (reference sequence). The CDR3 DNA follows: TGTGCCAGCAGCTTCGGGCAGGGGAGTTTGAATGAGCAGTTCTTC. It encodes CASSFGQGSLNEQFF.

CDR3 DNA: TGTGCCAGTAGTCCCGGACAGGGAGGGGAGACCCAGTACTTC. As protein: CASSPGQGGETQYF. The gene calls are TRBV19 and TRBJ2-5; the D gene is possibly TRBD1 (8 bases). In germline, CDR1 is LNHDA, CDR2 SQIVND (reference sequence). Trimming removed 5 bases from V and 5 bases from J, with 15 bases in between. The CDR3 covers 14 residues.

CDR3 loop: CASSLPGSKETQYF. CDR3 nucleotides: TGTGCCAGCAGCTTACCGGGCTCAAAAGAGACCCAGTACTTC. The chain combines TRBV7-9 with TRBJ2-5; D remains ambiguous. Trimming left V 2 bases short and J 3 bases short, with 10 bases between. The V gene's germline CDR1 is SEHNR and CDR2 FQNEAQ (reference sequence). The CDR3 contains 14 residues.

As concerns this clone: The sample carries other DNA sequences with the same CDR3. The gene calls are TRBV19 and TRBJ2-7; no clear D gene. Germline-derived CDR1 and CDR2 are LNHDA and SQIVND (reference sequence). The V end was cut by 3 bases, the J end by 0 bases, with 9 bases between. This CDR3 is built from 14 residues. The CDR3, as DNA: TGTGCCAGTAGTATTTCGTCATCCTCCTACGAGCAGTACTTC. This gives the protein CASSISSSSYEQYF.

The chain recombines TRBV7-9 with TRBJ2-1, with 7 bases fitting TRBD1. V was pared by 5 bases and J by 0 bases, with 7 bases of the junction left unmatched. Germline V gene data show CDR1 as SEHNR and CDR2 as FQNEAQ (reference sequence). This CDR3 is built from 16 residues. The CDR3 sequence: CASSLLGDSSYNEQFF. CDR3 DNA sequence: TGTGCCAGCAGCCTCCTCGGGGACAGCTCCTACAATGAGCAGTTCTTC. Filled out from reference TRBV7-9 and TRBJ2-1, the complete variable domain reads DTGVSQNPRHKITKRGQNVTFRCDPISEHNRLYWYRQTLGQGPEFLTYFQNEAQLEKSRLLSDRFSAERPKGSFSTLEIQRTEQGDSAMYLCASSLLGDSSYNEQFFGPGTRLTVL.

J is TRBJ2-2 and V is TRBV7-9; D perhaps matches TRBD2 (7 bases). This CDR3 is built from 17 residues. Germline V gene lookup returns CDR1 SEHNR and CDR2 FQNEAQ (reference sequence). Between the trimmed V and J ends, which lost 5 bases and 0 bases, there was a span of 16 bases. CDR3 sequence (DNA): TGTGCCAGCAGCGGTGGCGGGGGCGCCGCGAACACCGGGGAGCTGTTTTTT. It encodes CASSGGGGAANTGELFF.

This clone was seen a single time. The chain has TRBV11-2 and TRBJ2-1; 11 positions agree with TRBD2. Germline CDR1 is SGHAT and CDR2 is FQNNGV. With V trimmed by 5 bases and J by 6 bases, 12 bases remained unmatched. CDR3 size: 17 residues. CDR3 sequence (DNA): TGTGCCAGCAGCCCGCGGACTAGCGGGCTTGGGGCCAATGAGCAGTTCTTC. It codes for CASSPRTSGLGANEQFF.

The chain carries TRBV4-1 and TRBJ1-2; unclear D gene. The CDR3 totals 14 residues. V was shortened by 1 base and J by 0 bases, with 6 bases between the two germline ends. Germline CDR1 and CDR2: MGHRA and YSYEKL. CDR3 sequence: CASSQVGTNYGYTF. The CDR3 DNA follows: TGCGCCAGCAGCCAAGTGGGCACTAACTATGGCTACACCTTC.

V gene TRBV23-1 combines with J gene TRBJ2-5; the D gene is possibly TRBD1 (5 bases). TRBV23-1 is known as an ORF, though its function is uncertain. Trimming took off 8 bases at V and 4 bases at J, with 8 bases between the two ends. This CDR3 region has 11 residues. The CDR3: CASAQGETQYF. In DNA form, the CDR3 reads TGCGCCAGCGCCCAGGGAGAGACCCAGTACTTC.

This clone was counted between two and nine times. The chain joins TRBV7-2 to TRBJ1-5, with D hard to call. This CDR3 is built from 17 residues. V lost 5 bases to trimming and J lost 0 bases, with 17 bases between them. Germline V gene lookup returns CDR1 SGHTA and CDR2 FQGNSA. CDR3 sequence reads: CASSQGWEPYSNQPQHF. The CDR3 DNA is TGTGCCAGCAGCCAAGGCTGGGAACCATATAGCAATCAGCCCCAGCATTTT.

The rearrangement uses TRBV29-1 and TRBJ2-1; no firm D call. This CDR3 region has 14 residues. With 6 bases removed from V and 0 bases from J, the gap between germline ends came to 12 bases. CDR1 is SQVTM and CDR2 is ANQGSEA in the germline V gene. The CDR3 nucleotides read TGCAGCGTGATGGGCCCTAACTCCTACAATGAGCAGTTCTTC. It is translated as CSVMGPNSYNEQFF.

The CDR3 sequence: CASSPSSIGRTGNTGELFF. As DNA, the CDR3 is TGTGCCAGCTCACCATCTTCTATAGGGCGGACAGGAAACACCGGGGAGCTGTTTTTT. This chain connects TRBV18 to TRBJ2-2, with TRBD1 matching over 7 bases. With V trimmed by 2 bases and J by 2 bases, 14 bases remained unmatched. This CDR3 spans 19 amino acids. Germline V gene sequence: CDR1 KGHSH, CDR2 LQKENI.

A note on this clone: Other DNA sequences of this sample code for an identical CDR3. The chain links TRBV27 to TRBJ2-7, with 8 bases fitting TRBD1. Germline V CDR1 and CDR2: MNHEY, SMNVEV (reference sequence). The CDR3 is made up of 14 amino acids. Trimming at V came to 4 bases and at J to 1 base, leaving 3 bases not matched to a gene. CDR3 in DNA: TGTGCCAGCAGTTCAAGGGACAGGTCCTACGAGCAGTACTTC. Translated, it gives CASSSRDRSYEQYF.

CDR3 amino acids: CAIRRGPSYEQYF. CDR3 DNA: TGTGCCATAAGAAGGGGGCCCTCCTACGAGCAGTACTTC. The V call is TRBV6-5, the J call TRBJ2-7, with 7 bases fitting TRBD1. CDR1 MNHEY and CDR2 SVGAGI come from the germline V gene. Trimming at V came to 10 bases and at J to 0 bases, leaving 6 bases not matched to a gene. The CDR3 is made up of 13 amino acids.

V usage is TRBV29-1 and J usage is TRBJ2-3; 7 positions match TRBD2. The V gene end was trimmed by 2 bases and the J gene end by 5 bases; junction bases not matched to a gene: 7. Germline CDR1 reads SQVTM; CDR2 reads ANQGSEA. The CDR3 loop spans 14 amino acids. This CDR3 reads CSVEIAGVEDTQYF. CDR3 nucleotides: TGCAGCGTTGAAATCGCGGGAGTAGAAGATACGCAGTATTTT.

This chain uses TRBV15 with TRBJ2-7; TRBD1 matches 7 bases. Germline V gives CDR1 LNHNV, CDR2 YYDKDF (reference sequence). V dropped 4 bases and J dropped 5; count of bases not matched to a gene: 11. This CDR3 has 15 amino acids. CDR3 amino acids: CATSNTQGVRDEQYF. DNA of the CDR3: TGTGCCACCAGCAATACTCAGGGGGTAAGAGACGAGCAGTACTTC.

This rearrangement joins TRBV11-2 to TRBJ1-2; tentative D call: TRBD1 (5 bases). Germline lookup yields CDR1 SGHAT and CDR2 FQNNGV. Trimming shortened V by 3 bases and J by 3 bases, and 14 bases separated the two germline ends. This CDR3 comprises 15 residues. The CDR3 sequence is CASSLEGLMDYGYTF. CDR3 sequence (DNA): TGTGCCAGCAGCTTGGAGGGGCTGATGGACTATGGCTACACCTTC.

This chain links TRBV6-1 with TRBJ2-7, with 7 nucleotides matching TRBD1. CDR3 length equals 18 residues. V gave up 4 bases and J gave up 0 bases; unmatched junction bases: 15. Germline V lookup: CDR1 MNHNS, CDR2 SASEGT. The CDR3 sequence is CASSGNIWDSTNSYEQYF. Here the CDR3 DNA reads TGTGCCAGCAGTGGTAATATTTGGGACAGCACCAACTCCTACGAGCAGTACTTC.

The chain uses TRBV27 and TRBJ2-5; a weak D match, TRBD2 (5 bases). Germline V gives CDR1 MNHEY, CDR2 SMNVEV (reference sequence). The CDR3 sequence is 15 residues long. Trimming removed 4 bases at V and 5 bases at J, with 17 bases between. The CDR3 DNA is TGTGCCAGCAGTTCTCTCGTCGCACCGGGGGAGACCCAGTACTTC. This translates into CASSSLVAPGETQYF.